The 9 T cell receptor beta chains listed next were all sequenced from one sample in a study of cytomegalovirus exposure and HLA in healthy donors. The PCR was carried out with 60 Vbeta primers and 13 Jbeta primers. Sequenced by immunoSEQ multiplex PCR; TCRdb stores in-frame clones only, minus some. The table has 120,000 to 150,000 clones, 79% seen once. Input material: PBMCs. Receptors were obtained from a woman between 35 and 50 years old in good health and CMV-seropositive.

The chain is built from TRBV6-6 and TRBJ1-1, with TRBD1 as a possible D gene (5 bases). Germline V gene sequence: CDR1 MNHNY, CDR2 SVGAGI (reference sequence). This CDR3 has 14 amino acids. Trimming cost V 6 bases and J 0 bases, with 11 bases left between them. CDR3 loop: CASSRRQMNTEAFF. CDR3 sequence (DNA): TGTGCCAGCAGCCGCAGACAGATGAACACTGAAGCTTTCTTT.

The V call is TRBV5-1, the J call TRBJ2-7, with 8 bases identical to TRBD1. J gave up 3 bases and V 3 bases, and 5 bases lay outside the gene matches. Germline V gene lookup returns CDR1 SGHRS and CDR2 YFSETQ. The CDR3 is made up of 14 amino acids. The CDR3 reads CASSSRTGGYEQYF. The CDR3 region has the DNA TGCGCCAGCAGCTCTCGCACAGGGGGCTACGAGCAGTACTTC.

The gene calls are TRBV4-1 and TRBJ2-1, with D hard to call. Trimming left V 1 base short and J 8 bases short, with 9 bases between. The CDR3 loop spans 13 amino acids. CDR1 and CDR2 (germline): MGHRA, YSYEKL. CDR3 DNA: TGCGCCAGCAGCCAAGTGGTCTCGGATGAGCAGTTCTTC. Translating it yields CASSQVVSDEQFF.

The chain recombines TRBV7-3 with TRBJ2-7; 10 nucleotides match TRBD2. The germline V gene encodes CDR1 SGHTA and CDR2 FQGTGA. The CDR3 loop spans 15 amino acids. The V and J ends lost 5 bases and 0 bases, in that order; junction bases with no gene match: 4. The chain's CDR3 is CASSPSGGGSYEQYF. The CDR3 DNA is TGTGCCAGCAGCCCAAGCGGGGGGGGCTCCTACGAGCAGTACTTC.

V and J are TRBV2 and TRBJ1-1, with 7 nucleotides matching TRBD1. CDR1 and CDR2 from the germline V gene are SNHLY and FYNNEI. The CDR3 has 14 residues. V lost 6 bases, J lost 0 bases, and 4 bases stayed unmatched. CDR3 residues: CASSKGTVNTEAFF. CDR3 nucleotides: TGTGCCAGCAGCAAGGGGACAGTGAACACTGAAGCTTTCTTT.

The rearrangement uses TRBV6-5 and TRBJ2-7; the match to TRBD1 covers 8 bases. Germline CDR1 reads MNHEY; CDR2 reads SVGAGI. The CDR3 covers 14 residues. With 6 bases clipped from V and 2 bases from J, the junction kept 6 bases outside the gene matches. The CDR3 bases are TGTGCCAGCAGGGCCGGGGACAGGCCCTACGAGCAGTACTTC. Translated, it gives CASRAGDRPYEQYF.

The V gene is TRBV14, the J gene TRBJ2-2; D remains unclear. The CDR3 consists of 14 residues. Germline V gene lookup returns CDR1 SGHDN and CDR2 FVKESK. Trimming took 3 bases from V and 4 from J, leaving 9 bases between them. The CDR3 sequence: CASSQTPGTGELFF. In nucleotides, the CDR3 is TGTGCCAGCAGCCAGACCCCGGGCACCGGGGAGCTGTTTTTT.

In nucleotides, the CDR3 is TGTGCCAGCAGCCCGACAGGTCATTCCTCTGGAAACACCATATATTTT. Translating gives CASSPTGHSSGNTIYF. V gene TRBV11-2 combines with J gene TRBJ1-3; tentatively, D is TRBD1 (6 bases). CDR3 size: 16 residues. From germline, CDR1 is SGHAT and CDR2 FQNNGV. V lost 5 bases, J lost 0 bases, and 14 bases lay in between.

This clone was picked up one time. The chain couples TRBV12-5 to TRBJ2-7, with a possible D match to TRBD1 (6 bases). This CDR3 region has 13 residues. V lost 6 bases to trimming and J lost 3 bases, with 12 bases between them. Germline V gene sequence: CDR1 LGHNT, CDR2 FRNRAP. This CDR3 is CASGTGLGYEQYF. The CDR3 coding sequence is TGTGCTAGTGGAACAGGGTTGGGCTACGAGCAGTACTTC.